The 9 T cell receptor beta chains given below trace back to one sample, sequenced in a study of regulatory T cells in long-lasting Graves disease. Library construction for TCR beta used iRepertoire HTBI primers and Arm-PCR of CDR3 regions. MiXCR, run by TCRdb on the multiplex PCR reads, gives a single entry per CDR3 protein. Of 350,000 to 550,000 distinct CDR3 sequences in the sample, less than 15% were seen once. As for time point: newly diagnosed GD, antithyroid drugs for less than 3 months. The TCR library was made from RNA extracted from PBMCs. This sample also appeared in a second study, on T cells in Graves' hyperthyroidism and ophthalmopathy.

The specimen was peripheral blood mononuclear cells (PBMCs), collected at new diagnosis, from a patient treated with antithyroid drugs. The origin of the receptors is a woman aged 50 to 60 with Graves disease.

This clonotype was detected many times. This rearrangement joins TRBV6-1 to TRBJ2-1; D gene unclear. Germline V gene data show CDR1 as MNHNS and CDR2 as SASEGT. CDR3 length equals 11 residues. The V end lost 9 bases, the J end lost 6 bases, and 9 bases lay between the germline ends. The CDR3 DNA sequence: TGTGCCAGTAATGGGGTCAATGAGCAGTTCTTC. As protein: CASNGVNEQFF.

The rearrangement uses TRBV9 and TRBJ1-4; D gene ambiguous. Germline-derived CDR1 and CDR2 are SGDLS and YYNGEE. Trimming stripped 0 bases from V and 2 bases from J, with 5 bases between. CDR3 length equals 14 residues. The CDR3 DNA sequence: TGTGCCAGCAGCGTAGCTAGCACTAATGAAAAACTGTTTTTT. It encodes CASSVASTNEKLFF.

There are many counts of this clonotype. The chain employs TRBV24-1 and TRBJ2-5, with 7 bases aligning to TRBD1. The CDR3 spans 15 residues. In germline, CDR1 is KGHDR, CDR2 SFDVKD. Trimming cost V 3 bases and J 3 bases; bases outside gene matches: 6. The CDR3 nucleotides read TGTGCCACCAGTGATGCCGGGACAGCAAAAGAGACCCAGTACTTC. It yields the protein CATSDAGTAKETQYF.

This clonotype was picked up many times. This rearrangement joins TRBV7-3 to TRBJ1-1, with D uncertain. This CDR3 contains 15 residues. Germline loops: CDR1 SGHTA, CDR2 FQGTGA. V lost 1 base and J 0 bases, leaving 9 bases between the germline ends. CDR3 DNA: TGTGCCAGCAGCTTAAGGTCGGGCATGAACACTGAAGCTTTCTTT. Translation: CASSLRSGMNTEAFF. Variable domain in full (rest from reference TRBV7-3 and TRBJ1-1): GAGVSQTPSNKVTEKGKYVELRCDPISGHTALYWYRQSLGQGPEFLIYFQGTGAADDSGLPNDRFFAVRPEGSVSTLKIQRTERGDSAVYLCASSLRSGMNTEAFFGQGTRLTVV.

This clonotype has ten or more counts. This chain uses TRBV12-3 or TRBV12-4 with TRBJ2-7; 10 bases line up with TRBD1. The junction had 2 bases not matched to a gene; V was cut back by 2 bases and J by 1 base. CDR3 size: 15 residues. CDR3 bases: TGTGCCAGCAGTTTAAGGACAGGGGGATCCTACGAGCAGTACTTC. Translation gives CASSLRTGGSYEQYF.

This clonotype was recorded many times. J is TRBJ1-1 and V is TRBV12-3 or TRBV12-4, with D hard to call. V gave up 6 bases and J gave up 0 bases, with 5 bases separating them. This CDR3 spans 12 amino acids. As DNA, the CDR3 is TGTGCCAGCAGGCGCATGAACACTGAAGCTTTCTTT. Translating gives CASRRMNTEAFF.

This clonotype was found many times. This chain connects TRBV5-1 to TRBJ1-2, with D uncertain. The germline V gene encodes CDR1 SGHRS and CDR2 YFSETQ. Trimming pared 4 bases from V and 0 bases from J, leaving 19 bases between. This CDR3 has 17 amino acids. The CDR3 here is CASSTAGYADSNYGYTF. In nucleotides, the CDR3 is TGCGCCAGCAGCACGGCGGGATATGCAGACTCTAACTATGGCTACACCTTC.

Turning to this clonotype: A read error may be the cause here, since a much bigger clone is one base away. This CDR3 is CASSQSRDSYERYF. CDR3 DNA sequence: TGCGCCAGCAGCCAGAGCCGGGACTCCTACGAGCGGTACTTC. This chain links TRBV28 with TRBJ2-7; a weak D match, TRBD2 (6 bases). The germline V gene encodes CDR1 MDHEN and CDR2 SYDVKM. The CDR3 extends over 14 amino acids.

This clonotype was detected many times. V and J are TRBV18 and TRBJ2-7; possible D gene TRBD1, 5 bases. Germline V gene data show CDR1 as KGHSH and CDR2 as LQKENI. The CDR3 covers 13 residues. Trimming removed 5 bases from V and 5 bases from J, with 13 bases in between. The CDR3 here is CASSSPGSHEQYF. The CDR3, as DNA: TGTGCCAGCTCAAGTCCAGGGTCCCACGAGCAGTACTTC.